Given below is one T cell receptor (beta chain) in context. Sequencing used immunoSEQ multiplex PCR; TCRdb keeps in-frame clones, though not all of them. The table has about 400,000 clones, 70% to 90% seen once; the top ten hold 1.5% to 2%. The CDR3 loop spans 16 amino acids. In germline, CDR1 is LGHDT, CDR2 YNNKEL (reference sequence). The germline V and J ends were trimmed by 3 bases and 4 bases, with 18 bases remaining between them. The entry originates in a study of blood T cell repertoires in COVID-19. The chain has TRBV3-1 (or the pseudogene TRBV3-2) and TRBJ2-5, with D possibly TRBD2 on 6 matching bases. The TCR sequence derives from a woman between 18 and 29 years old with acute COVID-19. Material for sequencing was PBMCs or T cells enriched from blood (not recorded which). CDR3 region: CASSHRSGSRGETQYF. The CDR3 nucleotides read TGTGCCAGCAGCCATAGAAGCGGGTCGAGGGGAGAGACCCAGTACTTC.